The 20 T cell receptor beta chains in this list originate from one sample, sequenced in a study of a mutant IDH1 vaccine in newly diagnosed glioma. Which antigens these TCRs recognize remains unknown. Produced via immunoSEQ multiplex PCR; TCRdb's table is partial and in-frame only. The sample comprises almost 95,000 clones, around 92% of which are singletons, and 0.7% to 0.95% rests with the top ten. Time point specified: week 47, end of study. All doses held 300 ug of mutant IDH1 20-mer peptide, with topical imiquimod. Sample: PBMCs, taken from a glioma patient whose treatment included an IDH1 peptide vaccine. The receptors were gathered from a woman between 45 and 60 years old with glioma.

V and J are TRBV6-5 and TRBJ1-4; D is undetermined. Per the germline V gene, CDR1 is MNHEY and CDR2 is SVGAGI. V shed 6 bases and J shed 4 bases, with 12 bases lying between them. CDR3 size: 14 residues. Written as DNA, the CDR3 is TGTGCCAGCAGAGCACCGTCGGGTAATGAAAAACTGTTTTTT. Translated: CASRAPSGNEKLFF.

DNA for the CDR3: TGTGCCAGCAGTTACCAGGGGGGAGCGGATACGCAGTATTTT. Amino acid sequence: CASSYQGGADTQYF. J is TRBJ2-3 and V is TRBV6-6; tentative D call: TRBD1 (7 bases). This CDR3 is 14 amino acids long. V was pared by 2 bases and J by 6 bases, with 12 bases between. Germline CDR1 and CDR2: MNHNY and SVGAGI (reference sequence).

This chain joins TRBV19 and TRBJ2-5, with a tentative D call TRBD2 (6 bases). Germline V CDR1 and CDR2: LNHDA, SQIVND (reference sequence). The CDR3 length is 13 residues. V was pared by 3 bases and J by 5 bases, with 10 bases between. The CDR3 DNA follows: TGTGCCAGTAGTATGTCGGGAGCTGAGACCCAGTACTTC. This encodes CASSMSGAETQYF.

The chain uses TRBV7-9 and TRBJ2-5; D not resolved. CDR1 SEHNR and CDR2 FQNEAQ come from the germline V gene (reference sequence). The ends were cut back, 1 base at V and 5 bases at J, with 8 bases in the middle. This CDR3 contains 13 residues. The CDR3 nucleotides read TGTGCCAGCAGCTTAGTCCCGTCGGAGACCCAGTACTTC. It is translated as CASSLVPSETQYF.

V and J are TRBV28 and TRBJ1-1, with no clear D. This CDR3 has 12 amino acids. Between the trimmed V and J ends, which lost 2 bases and 0 bases, there was a span of 1 base. From germline, CDR1 is MDHEN and CDR2 SYDVKM. The CDR3 region is CASSLVNTEAFF. CDR3 in DNA: TGTGCCAGCAGTTTAGTGAACACTGAAGCTTTCTTT. Full variable domain (rest looked up from reference TRBV28 and TRBJ1-1): DVKVTQSSRYLVKRTGEKVFLECVQDMDHENMFWYRQDPGLGLRLIYFSYDVKMKEKGDIPEGYSVSREKKERFSLILESASTNQTSMYLCASSLVNTEAFFGQGTRLTVV.

The chain carries TRBV5-1 and TRBJ1-1; TRBD1 matches 11 bases. Germline loops: CDR1 SGHRS, CDR2 YFSETQ. The V and J ends lost 3 bases and 0 bases, in that order; junction bases with no gene match: 7. The CDR3 covers 17 residues. The CDR3 spells CASSSGTGGRLNTEAFF. The CDR3 DNA reads TGCGCCAGCAGCTCCGGGACAGGGGGGCGATTGAACACTGAAGCTTTCTTT. Filled out from reference TRBV5-1 and TRBJ1-1, the complete variable domain reads KAGVTQTPRYLIKTRGQQVTLSCSPISGHRSVSWYQQTPGQGLQFLFEYFSETQRNKGNFPGRFSGRQFSNSRSEMNVSTLELGDSALYLCASSSGTGGRLNTEAFFGQGTRLTVV.

CDR3 bases: TGTGCCAGCAGCCTCTCCGGGGGGGAGGCCCAGCATTTT. This encodes CASSLSGGEAQHF. V usage is TRBV7-9 and J usage is TRBJ1-5; perhaps TRBD1 as D (5 bases). The V and J ends lost 5 bases and 11 bases respectively, with 16 bases between them. The CDR3 runs 13 residues. The germline gives CDR1 SEHNR, CDR2 FQNEAQ (reference sequence).

The count of this clone is one. The chain links TRBV7-9 to TRBJ2-3; D gene unclear. Trimming took 3 bases from V and 0 from J, leaving 10 bases between them. CDR3 length: 15 amino acids. Germline V gene sequence: CDR1 SEHNR, CDR2 FQNEAQ (reference sequence). The CDR3 is CASSFSRASTDTQYF. CDR3 in DNA: TGTGCCAGCAGCTTTTCCCGGGCTAGCACAGATACGCAGTATTTT.

The gene calls are TRBV6-5 and TRBJ2-3; D is tentatively TRBD1 or TRBD2 (5 bases each). The CDR3 length is 14 residues. V was shortened by 8 bases and J by 5 bases, with 17 bases between the two germline ends. CDR1 is MNHEY, CDR2 SVGAGI, per germline. In DNA form, the CDR3 reads TGTGCCAGCTCCCGGGACCACACGGTAGATACGCAGTATTTT. This encodes CASSRDHTVDTQYF.

The V call is TRBV7-3, the J call TRBJ2-7, with 9 bases identical to TRBD2. Germline V gene data show CDR1 as SGHTA and CDR2 as FQGTGA. The CDR3 has 15 residues. V lost 0 bases, J lost 6 bases, and 6 bases stayed unmatched. The DNA for the CDR3 is TGTGCCAGCAGCTTAACGAAGGCTAGCGGGGCCGAGCAGTACTTC. Its translation: CASSLTKASGAEQYF.

In regard to this clone: One end of the junction is discordant with germline, which a read error may explain. The chain employs TRBV7-7 and TRBJ2-1, with TRBD2 matching over 11 bases. The CDR3 has 14 residues. CDR1 is SSHAT, CDR2 FNYEAQ, per germline (reference sequence). Written as DNA, the CDR3 is TGTGCTAGCAGCACTAGCGGGAGCACAAATGAGCAGTTCTTC. Protein sequence: CASSTSGSTNEQFF. Combining the CDR3 with reference TRBV7-7 and TRBJ2-1 gives the whole variable domain GAGVSQSPRYKVTKRGQDVTLRCDPISSHATLYWYQQALGQGPEFLTYFNYEAQPDKSGLPSDRFSAERPEGSISTLTIQRTEQRDSAMYRCASSTSGSTNEQFFGPGTRLTVL.

This chain uses TRBV10-3 with TRBJ1-1, with 9 bases matching TRBD1. The V gene end was trimmed by 6 bases and the J gene end by 1 base; junction bases not matched to a gene: 3. The germline V gene encodes CDR1 ENHRY and CDR2 SYGVKD. The CDR3 length is 14 residues. The CDR3 loop reads CAISRQGGNTEAFF. CDR3 sequence (DNA): TGTGCCATCAGCCGACAGGGGGGGAACACTGAAGCTTTCTTT.

The chain's CDR3 is CASTDWGSGPTDTQYF. The CDR3 DNA sequence: TGTGCCTCCACAGATTGGGGTAGCGGGCCCACAGATACGCAGTATTTT. The rearrangement uses TRBV5-4 and TRBJ2-3; TRBD2 matches 7 bases. J gave up 2 bases and V 10 bases, and 16 bases lay outside the gene matches. CDR1 is SGHNT and CDR2 is YYREEE in the germline V gene (reference sequence). The CDR3 totals 16 residues. The whole variable domain, filled in from reference TRBV5-4 and TRBJ2-3, reads ETGVTQSPTHLIKTRGQQVTLRCSSQSGHNTVSWYQQALGQGPQFIFQYYREEENGRGNFPPRFSGLQFPNYSSELNVNALELDDSALYLCASTDWGSGPTDTQYFGPGTRLTVL.

In nucleotides, the CDR3 is TGTGCCAGCTCACCGGGGGATCAGCCCCAGCATTTT. This translates into CASSPGDQPQHF. The genes are TRBV18 and TRBJ1-5, with a tentative D call TRBD1 (5 bases). Between the trimmed V and J ends, which lost 3 bases and 5 bases, there was a span of 5 bases. This CDR3 has 12 amino acids. In germline, CDR1 is KGHSH, CDR2 LQKENI.

V gene TRBV27 combines with J gene TRBJ2-7; D gene unclear. CDR1 is MNHEY, CDR2 SMNVEV, per germline (reference sequence). CDR3 length: 12 amino acids. With 5 bases removed from V and 3 bases from J, the gap between germline ends came to 8 bases. DNA for the CDR3: TGTGCCAGCAGTCCAACCCTCTACGAGCAGTACTTC. This encodes CASSPTLYEQYF.

J is TRBJ1-5 and V is TRBV6-1; perhaps TRBD1 as D (5 bases). Trimming took off 11 bases at V and 7 bases at J, with 21 bases between the two ends. The CDR3 spans 14 residues. In germline, CDR1 is MNHNS, CDR2 SASEGT. The CDR3 DNA is TGTGCCGCAGCGGGGTCTCGGGGGGACCAGCCCCAGCATTTT. It yields the protein CAAAGSRGDQPQHF.

The chain recombines TRBV30 with TRBJ1-6, with D uncertain. The length of the CDR3 is 14 residues. Germline V CDR1 and CDR2: GTSNPN, SVGIG (reference sequence). V was trimmed by 1 base and J by 4 bases, leaving 8 bases between them. The CDR3 nucleotides are TGTGCCTGGAGTGACGGCAGTTATAATTCACCCCTCCACTTT. Its protein product is CAWSDGSYNSPLHF.

The gene calls are TRBV6-5 and TRBJ2-2; the D gene is possibly TRBD2 (5 bases). Germline assignment: CDR1 MNHEY and CDR2 SVGAGI. Deletions cut 2 bases from V and 6 bases from J, with 13 bases between. The CDR3 consists of 15 residues. The CDR3, as DNA: TGTGCCAGCAGTTACGTGTTGGGCGGGCCCGGGGAGCTGTTTTTT. This encodes CASSYVLGGPGELFF.

This chain joins TRBV19 and TRBJ2-5; D is unclear. The J call is doubtful: the DNA matches TRBJ2-7 better. The CDR3 is 13 residues long. From germline, CDR1 is LNHDA and CDR2 SQIVND (reference sequence). The chain's CDR3 is CASSIRPGYEQYF. DNA of the CDR3: TGTGCCAGTAGTATACGGCCCGGCTACGAGCAGTACTTC.

The V gene is TRBV21-1, the J gene TRBJ2-7; the table's D call, TRBD1, has no DNA check behind it. TRBV21-1 is a documented pseudogene. There are 19 residues in the CDR3. This CDR3 is CASSKARTSGTGGSYEQYF. The CDR3 nucleotides are TGTGCCAGCAGCAAAGCGCGGACAAGCGGGACAGGGGGTTCCTACGAGCAGTACTTC.